This is a list of T cell receptor beta chains from one sample in a study of blood T cell repertoires in COVID-19. Sequenced by immunoSEQ multiplex PCR; TCRdb stores in-frame clones only, minus some. The data show hundreds of thousands of clones, around 79% seen once. Sequencing used peripheral blood. The receptors shown here come from a woman of 80 years or more with acute or convalescent COVID-19. The CDR3 runs from the conserved cysteine through the conserved F or W. Fields, in order: J gene, V gene, CDR3 protein.

TRBJ2-7	TRBV6-2/TRBV6-3	CASSKAGLAVSYEQYF
TRBJ1-2	TRBV7-3	CASSQGQGHGYTF
TRBJ1-5	TRBV29-1	CSVVWPQHF
TRBJ1-6	TRBV6-5	CASRGSSNSPLHF
TRBJ2-1	TRBV3-1/TRBV3-2	CASSRTTSGNGNEQFF
TRBJ1-2	TRBV19	CASTPTGGKSHIGYTF
TRBJ2-7	TRBV7-2	CASRRPGTGDYEQYF
TRBJ1-1	TRBV2	CASKGHNTEAFF
TRBJ2-3	TRBV20-1	CSASTLAGVTDTQYF
TRBJ2-2	TRBV5-4	CASSLGLASTGELFF
TRBJ1-2	TRBV6-1	CASSEQQGPSYYGYTF
TRBJ2-1	TRBV5-1	CASSSTSGGHEQFF
TRBJ2-4	TRBV11-2	CASSLDRPGQGLAKNIQYF
TRBJ2-4	TRBV29-1	CSVDRGENIQYF
TRBJ1-5	TRBV19	CASRDRGYQPQHF
TRBJ1-1	TRBV7-2	CASSLLGTGSEAFF
TRBJ2-7	TRBV30	CAWSVLAAYEQYF
TRBJ2-3	TRBV7-9	CASRPTGAGRTDTQYF
TRBJ1-4	TRBV5-1	CASSLGTGAANEKLFF
TRBJ1-2	TRBV3-1/TRBV3-2	CASSHDRVVTF
TRBJ2-7	TRBV7-9	CASSLGGGGSYEQYF
TRBJ1-4	TRBV19	CASSQGQGAGEKLFF
TRBJ1-2	TRBV5-1	CASSLGATGNYGYTF
TRBJ1-4	TRBV6-1	CASSEWDRKEEKLFF
TRBJ2-3	TRBV7-2	CASSSALAGGRDTQYF
TRBJ1-6	TRBV7-3	CASSPGQANSPLHF
TRBJ2-7	TRBV6-4	CASSDSSGTSVCEQYF
TRBJ2-1	TRBV15	CATSREGWSGEQFF
TRBJ2-5	TRBV30	CAHTRGGLWETQYF
TRBJ1-2	TRBV5-1	CASSLEPGFNYGYTF
TRBJ1-5	TRBV6-1	CASSEQGASNQPQHF
TRBJ1-5	TRBV28	CASSLPVPQPQHF
TRBJ2-7	TRBV13	CASSPHGQGTYEQYF
TRBJ1-2	TRBV30	CAWSVGGPYGYTF
TRBJ2-5	TRBV7-6	CASSFQTGPRETQYF
TRBJ2-2	TRBV7-9	CASSPPGGRRAGELFF
TRBJ1-1	TRBV6-5	CASSTQGRKGSGFF
TRBJ2-3	TRBV7-2	CASSLRGQAFADTQYF
TRBJ1-5	TRBV27	CASSPAGGQPQHF
TRBJ2-2	TRBV7-9	CASSSGGNTGELFF
TRBJ2-5	TRBV7-2	CASSNGLAGVGETQYF
TRBJ1-1	TRBV5-1	CASSPGQGNTEAFF
TRBJ1-3	TRBV5-1	CASSLETRSSGNTIYF
TRBJ1-2	TRBV12-5	CASGLVYTAGAGGYTF
TRBJ2-2	TRBV30	CAWSVQTGELFF
TRBJ2-7	TRBV18	CASSPAGQPPYEQYF
TRBJ2-3	TRBV21-1	CASSKSSTSEPRRCTDTQYF
TRBJ1-1	TRBV2	CASSDRARNTEAFF
TRBJ1-3	TRBV7-9	CASSATGARGNTIYF
TRBJ2-3	TRBV6-6	CASSPRGGGGNTDTQYF
TRBJ2-7	TRBV18	CASSQGQSIYEQYF
TRBJ1-1	TRBV6-5	CASTGDRKNTEAFF
TRBJ2-7	TRBV12-5	CASGLLGTAYEQYF
TRBJ1-2	TRBV5-1	CASSQDLPGDGYTF
TRBJ2-2	TRBV19	CASRRQGATTGELFF
TRBJ2-2	TRBV7-8	CASSFQGIAGELFF
TRBJ2-3	TRBV29-1	CSVEGLGGPNNLYTQYF
TRBJ2-7	TRBV4-1	CASSRSRTDAYEQYF